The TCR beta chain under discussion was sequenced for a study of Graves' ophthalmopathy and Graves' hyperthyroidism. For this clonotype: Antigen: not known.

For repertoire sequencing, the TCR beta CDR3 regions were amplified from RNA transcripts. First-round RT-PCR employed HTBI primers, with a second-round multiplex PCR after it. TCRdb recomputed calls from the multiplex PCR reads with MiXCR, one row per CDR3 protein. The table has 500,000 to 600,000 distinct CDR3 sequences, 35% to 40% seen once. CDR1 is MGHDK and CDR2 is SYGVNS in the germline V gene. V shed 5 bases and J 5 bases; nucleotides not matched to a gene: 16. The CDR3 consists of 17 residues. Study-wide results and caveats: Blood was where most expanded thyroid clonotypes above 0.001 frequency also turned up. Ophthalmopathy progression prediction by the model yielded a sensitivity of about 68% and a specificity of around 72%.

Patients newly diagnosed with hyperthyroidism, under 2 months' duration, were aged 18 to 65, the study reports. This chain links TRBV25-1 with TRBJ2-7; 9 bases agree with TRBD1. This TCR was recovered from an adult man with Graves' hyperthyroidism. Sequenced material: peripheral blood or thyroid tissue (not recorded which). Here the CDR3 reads CASSFRATGQGIHEQYF. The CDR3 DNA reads TGTGCCAGCAGTTTTAGGGCAACCGGACAGGGGATCCACGAGCAGTACTTC.